The clone carrying this TCR beta chain appeared once. Method: immunoSEQ multiplex PCR; TCRdb's copy keeps in-frame clones and lacks some. The sample yields hundreds of thousands of clones, around 78% seen once. The sample comes from a study of shared T cell receptors in the human thymus. Trimming shortened V by 8 bases and J by 1 base, and 14 bases separated the two germline ends. The germline CDR1 and CDR2 sequences are WSHSY and SAAADI. The CDR3 covers 14 residues. The data also belong to a second study, concerning human thymus T cells. This second study notes: Samples came from healthy Finnish infants during open corrective cardiac surgery. Surgeons resected thymus tissue during corrective heart surgery.

This chain connects TRBV10-2 to TRBJ1-2; tentatively, D is TRBD1 (6 bases). The sequence was collected from a boy younger than two with a congenital heart defect. Sequencing input: thymocytes. The CDR3 spells CASQTGKGNYGYTF. DNA of the CDR3: TGCGCCAGCCAAACAGGGAAGGGTAACTATGGCTACACCTTC.